The 21 T cell receptor beta chains reported below all come from one sample, sequenced in a study of T-cell memory formation after mild COVID-19. Each CDR3 protein gets one entry after TCRdb re-called the 5' RACE reads with MiXCR. The sample lists around 370,000 distinct CDR3 sequences; over 20% were seen once. Input material: PBMCs or a T cell subset sorted from them (not recorded which). Every receptor here comes from an adult woman who had mild COVID-19 (a few samples of this study predate the infection). Cell type and time point are not known.

This clonotype was detected a few times. The gene calls are TRBV4-2 and TRBJ2-2, with 8 bases lining up with TRBD2. V was pared by 4 bases and J by 4 bases, with 8 bases of the junction left unmatched. The CDR3 length is 16 residues. The germline V gene has CDR1 LGHNA and CDR2 YNFKEQ. The CDR3 DNA reads as TGTGCCAGCAGCCGCTCGGCGGGGGGAGGCACCGGGGAGCTGTTTTTT. This gives the protein CASSRSAGGGTGELFF.

This clonotype was seen a few times. The V call is TRBV29-1, the J call TRBJ2-7; D possibly corresponds to TRBD2 (8 bases). This CDR3 has 15 amino acids. Germline V gives CDR1 SQVTM, CDR2 ANQGSEA. Deletions cut 1 base from V and 6 bases from J, with 19 bases between. CDR3 amino acids: CSVEVSGTALGEQYF. The CDR3 coding sequence is TGCAGCGTTGAAGTTAGCGGGACAGCTTTGGGCGAGCAGTACTTC.

V is TRBV4-1 and J is TRBJ1-5; a weak D match, TRBD1 (6 bases). V was trimmed by 5 bases and J by 8 bases, leaving 16 bases between them. Germline V gene sequence: CDR1 MGHRA, CDR2 YSYEKL. The CDR3 runs to 14 residues. CDR3 in DNA: TGCGCCAGCAGCTTACAGGGCCCAGCGGAGCCCCAGCATTTT. It yields the protein CASSLQGPAEPQHF.

This clonotype was detected a few times. This chain connects TRBV12-3 or TRBV12-4 to TRBJ2-4; D unresolved. The V and J ends lost 5 bases and 0 bases respectively, with 14 bases between them. This CDR3 has 16 amino acids. CDR3 in amino acids: CASSPPFSLAKNIQYF. CDR3 in DNA: TGTGCCAGCAGTCCCCCCTTCTCGCTAGCCAAAAACATTCAGTACTTC.

The gene calls are TRBV5-1 and TRBJ2-7, with TRBD1 matching 8 bases. Germline trimming cut 3 bases from V and 0 bases from J; bases unmatched to any gene: 5. Germline V gene lookup returns CDR1 SGHRS and CDR2 YFSETQ. This CDR3 spans 15 amino acids. The CDR3 region is CASSSPGQDSYEQYF. The CDR3 region has the DNA TGCGCCAGCAGCTCACCGGGACAGGACTCCTACGAGCAGTACTTC.

This clonotype was counted only a few times. The chain combines TRBV7-8 with TRBJ2-7; 11 bases align to TRBD2. With 5 bases clipped from V and 6 bases from J, the junction kept 12 bases outside the gene matches. The CDR3 consists of 16 residues. Germline V gene sequence: CDR1 SGHVS, CDR2 FQNEAQ. Written as DNA, the CDR3 is TGTGCCAGCAGCCTAACGGGACTAGCGGTGAGGGGCGAGCAGTACTTC. It specifies CASSLTGLAVRGEQYF.

Only a few counts were recorded for this clonotype. V gene TRBV20-1 combines with J gene TRBJ1-2, with 8 bases aligning to TRBD1. Germline V lookup: CDR1 DFQATT, CDR2 SNEGSKA (reference sequence). The CDR3 is made up of 18 amino acids. The junction had 21 bases not matched to a gene; V was cut back by 7 bases and J by 2 bases. CDR3 amino acids: CSVSQQDRGWSGNYGYTF. CDR3 coding DNA: TGCAGTGTTTCCCAACAAGACAGGGGATGGTCTGGGAACTATGGCTACACCTTC.

The gene calls are TRBV7-9 and TRBJ1-5; D not certain. This CDR3 contains 12 residues. Germline-derived CDR1 and CDR2 are SEHNR and FQNEAQ (reference sequence). V shed 2 bases and J shed 7 bases, with 6 bases lying between them. The CDR3 loop is CASSLSRQPQHF. CDR3 DNA: TGTGCCAGCAGCTTATCACGCCAGCCCCAGCATTTT. The full variable domain, with the rest looked up from reference TRBV7-9 and TRBJ1-5, is DTGVSQNPRHKITKRGQNVTFRCDPISEHNRLYWYRQTLGQGPEFLTYFQNEAQLEKSRLLSDRFSAERPKGSFSTLEIQRTEQGDSAMYLCASSLSRQPQHFGDGTRLSIL.

As DNA, the CDR3 is TGCGCCAGCAGCCCTTTGGCCGGGACTTCCTTCTACGAGCAGTACTTC. The encoded protein is CASSPLAGTSFYEQYF. The chain combines TRBV5-1 with TRBJ2-7; weak D call: TRBD2 (6 bases). The CDR3 extends over 16 amino acids. Germline CDR1 is SGHRS and CDR2 is YFSETQ. The ends were cut back, 4 bases at V and 3 bases at J, with 20 bases in the middle.

This clonotype was counted a few times. The gene calls are TRBV2 and TRBJ2-1; 12 bases are a match to TRBD2. Germline assignment: CDR1 SNHLY and CDR2 FYNNEI. Unmatched junction bases numbered 2, after V lost 10 bases and J lost 4 bases. The CDR3 is 13 amino acids. CDR3 amino acids: CATGTSGYNEQFF. The CDR3 bases are TGTGCCACCGGGACTAGCGGGTACAATGAGCAGTTCTTC.

The genes are TRBV3-1 and TRBJ2-3, with 11 bases that match TRBD2. CDR1 and CDR2 from the germline V gene are LGHDT and YNNKEL (reference sequence). The CDR3 extends over 15 amino acids. With V trimmed by 4 bases and J by 6 bases, 6 bases remained unmatched. The CDR3, as DNA: TGTGCCAGCAGCCTTACTAGCGGGGGAGGTGATACGCAGTATTTT. This gives the protein CASSLTSGGGDTQYF.

This clonotype occurred a few times. V usage is TRBV11-2 and J usage is TRBJ2-1; perhaps TRBD2 as D (6 bases). The germline CDR1 and CDR2 sequences are SGHAT and FQNNGV. Between the trimmed V and J ends, which lost 5 bases and 10 bases, there was a span of 18 bases. This CDR3 region has 14 residues. The CDR3 loop reads CASSRGVDFLEQFF. CDR3 DNA: TGTGCCAGCAGCCGCGGGGTGGACTTCCTAGAGCAGTTCTTC.

The chain recombines TRBV5-1 with TRBJ1-1, with 8 bases identical to TRBD1. V trimming: 0 bases; J trimming: 4 bases; junction bases outside the gene matches: 5. From germline, CDR1 is SGHRS and CDR2 YFSETQ. The CDR3 runs 15 residues. The CDR3, as DNA: TGCGCCAGCAGCTTGGGCAGGGGGCGGATCACTGAAGCTTTCTTT. Encoded protein: CASSLGRGRITEAFF.

The chain couples TRBV10-3 to TRBJ1-1, with TRBD1 matching 9 bases. The CDR3 is 15 amino acids. V lost 2 bases to trimming and J lost 5 bases; unmatched junction nucleotides: 6. Germline-derived CDR1 and CDR2 are ENHRY and SYGVKD. As DNA, the CDR3 is TGTGCCATCAGTGAGCCGGGACAGGGTGGGACTGAAGCTTTCTTT. Protein: CAISEPGQGGTEAFF.

V is TRBV6-5 and J is TRBJ2-5, with D tentatively TRBD2 (5 bases). The CDR3 is 16 amino acids. The V gene's germline CDR1 is MNHEY and CDR2 SVGAGI. Trimming cost V 0 bases and J 2 bases, with 13 bases left between them. This CDR3 reads CASSYSSSGGQETQYF. The DNA for the CDR3 is TGTGCCAGCAGTTACTCGAGCAGCGGAGGACAAGAGACCCAGTACTTC.

This clonotype occurred a few times. This chain uses TRBV6-5 with TRBJ2-7, with a possible D match to TRBD2 (6 bases). The V end lost 0 bases, the J end lost 5 bases, and 17 bases lay between the germline ends. Germline V lookup: CDR1 MNHEY, CDR2 SVGAGI. The CDR3 length is 16 residues. The CDR3: CASSYSWVAAYDEQYF. Written as DNA, the CDR3 is TGTGCCAGCAGTTACTCGTGGGTAGCGGCCTATGACGAGCAGTACTTC.

This clonotype was seen more than once but under ten times. The CDR3 DNA follows: TGTGCCAGCAGCGTAGGGACTAGCTATAATGAGCAGTTCTTC. Translation gives CASSVGTSYNEQFF. The chain uses TRBV9 and TRBJ2-1; 8 positions agree with TRBD2. From germline, CDR1 is SGDLS and CDR2 YYNGEE. The CDR3 spans 14 residues. V was clipped by 0 bases and J by 7 bases; unmatched bases: 3.

V is TRBV5-6 and J is TRBJ1-5; the D is unclear. This CDR3 comprises 15 residues. The germline CDR1 and CDR2 sequences are SGHDT and YYEEEE. V was cut by 0 bases and J by 7 bases, with 14 bases left in between. The CDR3 sequence: CASSLGSPKEQPQHF. The CDR3 bases are TGTGCCAGCAGCTTGGGATCGCCGAAGGAGCAGCCCCAGCATTTT.

This clonotype was detected many times. This chain uses TRBV2 with TRBJ2-5; tentatively, D is TRBD1 or TRBD2 (5 bases each). Trimming took off 4 bases at V and 7 bases at J, with 16 bases between the two ends. The CDR3 is 14 amino acids. The germline gives CDR1 SNHLY, CDR2 FYNNEI. CDR3 loop: CASSGRAAGGTQYF. DNA of the CDR3: TGTGCCAGCAGTGGTCGCGCAGCTGGGGGGACCCAGTACTTC. The full variable domain, rest sourced from reference TRBV2 and TRBJ2-5, is EPEVTQTPSHQVTQMGQEVILRCVPISNHLYFYWYRQILGQKVEFLVSFYNNEISEKSEIFDDQFSVERPDGSNFTLKIRSTKLEDSAMYFCASSGRAAGGTQYFGPGTRLLVL.

The rearrangement uses TRBV7-9 and TRBJ1-2, with D unclear. Trimming cost V 6 bases and J 1 base, with 18 bases left between them. Germline V CDR1 and CDR2: SEHNR, FQNEAQ (reference sequence). The CDR3 extends over 16 amino acids. CDR3 DNA sequence: TGTGCCAGCAGTTTTGGGGTCACCGGGAATAACTATGGCTACACCTTC. Translation gives CASSFGVTGNNYGYTF.

This clonotype was counted at least ten times. The rearrangement links TRBV9 to TRBJ2-3; no clear D. The CDR3 spans 12 residues. Looked up from germline, CDR1 is SGDLS and CDR2 is YYNGEE. Trimming shortened V by 5 bases and J by 2 bases, and 6 bases separated the two germline ends. The CDR3 nucleotides read TGTGCCAGCAGTGAGTTCACAGATACGCAGTATTTT. It translates to CASSEFTDTQYF.